This entry is about one TCR beta chain. Its antigen is not identified. RNA transcripts gave rise to amplified TCR beta CDR3 regions. The HTBI primer set was used in a first-round RT-PCR of the TCR CDR3. TCRdb fed the multiplex PCR reads into MiXCR, producing one record per CDR3 protein. The sample has under 400,000 distinct CDR3 sequences; around a sixth are singletons. With V trimmed by 0 bases and J by 4 bases, 4 bases remained unmatched. Per the germline V gene, CDR1 is SGHDT and CDR2 is YYEEEE. There are 15 residues in the CDR3. The blood sample was taken at first hyperthyroidism diagnosis, before any ophthalmopathy symptoms. Out of approximately 10 ml of fresh peripheral blood came the PBMCs. The data originate from a study of T cells in Graves' hyperthyroidism and ophthalmopathy. Study findings and constraints: Most thyroid clonotypes with frequency above 0.001 were detected in blood. Progression to ophthalmopathy was predicted a median of 6.5 months early.

The sequencing sample was made of blood. The clonotype was recovered from a woman under 30 with Graves' hyperthyroidism that later progressed to Graves' ophthalmopathy. This chain connects TRBV5-6 to TRBJ2-1, with 7 bases fitting TRBD1. The CDR3 nucleotides read TGTGCCAGCAGCTTGGAGGACAGGAAATACAATGAGCAGTTCTTC. It translates to CASSLEDRKYNEQFF.